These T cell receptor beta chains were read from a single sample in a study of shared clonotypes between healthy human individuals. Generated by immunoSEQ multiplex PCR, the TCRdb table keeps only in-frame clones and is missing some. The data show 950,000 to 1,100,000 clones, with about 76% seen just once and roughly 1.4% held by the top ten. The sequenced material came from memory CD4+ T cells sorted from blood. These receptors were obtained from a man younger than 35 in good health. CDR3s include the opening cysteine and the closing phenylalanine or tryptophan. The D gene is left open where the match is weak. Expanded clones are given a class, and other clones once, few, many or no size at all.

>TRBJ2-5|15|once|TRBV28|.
CASSSVGAGWETQYF
TGTGCCAGCAGTTCCGTGGGGGCAGGGTGGGAGACCCAGTACTTC
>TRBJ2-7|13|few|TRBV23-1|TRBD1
CASTPGQGYEQYF
TGCGCCAGCACACCGGGACAGGGCTACGAGCAGTACTTC
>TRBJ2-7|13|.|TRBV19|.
CASSAQLRGEQYF
TGTGCCAGTAGTGCCCAATTGAGGGGCGAGCAGTACTTC
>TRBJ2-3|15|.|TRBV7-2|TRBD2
CATRITGGLADTQYF
TGTGCCACCAGGATCACGGGAGGACTAGCAGATACGCAGTATTTT
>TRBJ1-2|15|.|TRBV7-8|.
CASSLSVGPVYGYTF
TGTGCCAGCAGCTTATCGGTGGGGCCAGTCTATGGCTACACCTTC
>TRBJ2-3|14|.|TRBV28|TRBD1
CASSRTGGTDTQYF
TGTGCCAGCAGCCGGACAGGGGGTACAGATACGCAGTATTTT
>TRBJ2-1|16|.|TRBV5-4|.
CASSLGVGSSYNEQFF
TGTGCCAGCAGCTTGGGGGTCGGGAGCTCCTACAATGAGCAGTTCTTC
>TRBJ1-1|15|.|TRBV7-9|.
CASSLIRSEDTEAFF
TGTGCCAGCAGCTTAATCAGGTCCGAGGACACTGAAGCTTTCTTT
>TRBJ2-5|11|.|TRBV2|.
CASSPKETQYF
TGTGCCAGCAGTCCCAAAGAGACCCAGTACTTC
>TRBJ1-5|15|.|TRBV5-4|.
CASSRGGGSNQPQHF
TGTGCCAGCAGCCGGGGGGGTGGCAGCAATCAGCCCCAGCATTTT
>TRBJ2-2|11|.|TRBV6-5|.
CASSETGELFF
TGTGCCAGCAGCGAAACCGGGGAGCTGTTTTTT
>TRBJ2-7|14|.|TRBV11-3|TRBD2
CASSPGGGSYEQYF
TGTGCCAGCAGCCCCGGGGGGGGTTCCTACGAGCAGTACTTC
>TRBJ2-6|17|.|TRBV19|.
CASSTLRPLTGANVLTF
TGTGCCAGTAGTACCCTTAGACCCCTAACTGGGGCCAACGTCCTGACTTTC
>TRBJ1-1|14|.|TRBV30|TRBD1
CAWSAPYRGTEAFF
TGTGCCTGGAGTGCCCCTTACAGGGGGACTGAAGCTTTCTTT
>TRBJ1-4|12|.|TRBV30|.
CAWKEGGEKLFF
TGTGCCTGGAAAGAGGGGGGGGAAAAACTGTTTTTT
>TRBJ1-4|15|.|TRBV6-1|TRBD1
CASSEGTGANEKLFF
TGTGCCAGCAGTGAAGGGACAGGGGCTAATGAAAAACTGTTTTTT
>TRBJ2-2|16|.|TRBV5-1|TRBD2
CASSLGSLAGSGELFF
TGCGCCAGCAGCTTGGGGTCTCTAGCGGGGTCCGGGGAGCTGTTTTTT
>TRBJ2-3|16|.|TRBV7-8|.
CASSLRQSTAPDTQYF
TGTGCCAGCAGCCTAAGACAGAGTACAGCCCCAGATACGCAGTATTTT
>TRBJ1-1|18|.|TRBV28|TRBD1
CASSLVGGTDKRSTEAFF
TGTGCCAGCAGTTTAGTCGGCGGGACAGATAAAAGGAGTACTGAAGCTTTCTTT
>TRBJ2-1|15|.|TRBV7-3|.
CASSLRADSYNEQFF
TGTGCCAGCAGCCTAAGAGCGGACTCTTACAATGAGCAGTTCTTC
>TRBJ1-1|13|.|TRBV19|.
CASSINRNTEAFF
TGTGCCAGTAGTATTAACAGGAACACTGAAGCTTTCTTT
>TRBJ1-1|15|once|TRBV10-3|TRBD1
CAISPETGTNTEAFF
TGTGCCATCAGTCCTGAGACAGGGACGAACACTGAAGCTTTCTTT